These T cell receptor beta chains were read from a single sample in a study of identical twins. TCRdb called the 5' RACE reads again in MiXCR, with one record for every CDR3 protein. The repertoire includes 250,000 or so distinct CDR3 sequences, approximately 8.3% of them detected once, and 3% sits in the top ten. These sequences were also reported in another study, on yellow fever vaccine responses in identical twins.

The source material was CD8+ T cells sorted from blood. Every receptor here comes from a woman aged 18-29 years in good health. Each CDR3 is given with its conserved first and last residue. D genes are given only for firm matches. Clone size, where shown, is once, few, many, or a class for clones that have expanded.

len: 15; d_gene: TRBD1; abundance: NA; j_gene: TRBJ2-1; v_gene: TRBV6-2/TRBV6-3; CDR3nt: TGTGCCAGCAGTCTACACAGACAGGGTAGGGATGAGCAGTTCTTC; CDR3aa: CASSLHRQGRDEQFF
len: 13; d_gene: NA; abundance: many; j_gene: TRBJ2-1; v_gene: TRBV5-1; CDR3nt: TGCGCCAGCGGGGGTGGGCCCGGGTATGAGCAGTTCTTC; CDR3aa: CASGGGPGYEQFF
len: 13; d_gene: NA; abundance: many; j_gene: TRBJ2-3; v_gene: TRBV7-2; CDR3nt: TGTGCCAGCAGCCCCTGGGTCCAGGATACGCAGTATTTT; CDR3aa: CASSPWVQDTQYF
len: 19; d_gene: TRBD2; abundance: NA; j_gene: TRBJ2-2; v_gene: TRBV3-1; CDR3nt: TGTGCCACCAGCCCCAAAGCTTTCCTACTAGCGGGGGACACCGGGGAGCTGTTTTTT; CDR3aa: CATSPKAFLLAGDTGELFF
len: 18; d_gene: NA; abundance: many; j_gene: TRBJ1-6; v_gene: TRBV4-2; CDR3nt: TGTGCCAGCAGCCAAGATACCGCAGCGGGATTGGGTAATTCACCCCTCCACTTT; CDR3aa: CASSQDTAAGLGNSPLHF
len: 16; d_gene: TRBD1; abundance: few; j_gene: TRBJ1-2; v_gene: TRBV2; CDR3nt: TGTGCCAGCAGTGAGACAAGACAGGGGTTGGGGTATGGCTACACCTTC; CDR3aa: CASSETRQGLGYGYTF
len: 14; d_gene: NA; abundance: NA; j_gene: TRBJ1-1; v_gene: TRBV4-2; CDR3nt: TGTTCCAGCAGCCAAGGGGAAACAGGGTTGGGAGCTTTCTTT; CDR3aa: CSSSQGETGLGAFF
len: 17; d_gene: TRBD2; abundance: few; j_gene: TRBJ2-2; v_gene: TRBV6-2/TRBV6-3; CDR3nt: TGTGCCAGCAGTCTTACCTCTAGCGGGAGTAGCGTCGGGGAGCTGTTTTTT; CDR3aa: CASSLTSSGSSVGELFF
len: 14; d_gene: NA; abundance: few; j_gene: TRBJ2-1; v_gene: TRBV12-3/TRBV12-4; CDR3nt: TGTGCCAGCAGCCACGGCGGCACAACCAATGAGCAGTTCTTC; CDR3aa: CASSHGGTTNEQFF
len: 12; d_gene: NA; abundance: many; j_gene: TRBJ2-7; v_gene: TRBV7-8; CDR3nt: TGTGCCAGCCGTGAGGGTACCTACGAGCAGTACTTC; CDR3aa: CASREGTYEQYF
len: 15; d_gene: NA; abundance: few; j_gene: TRBJ2-1; v_gene: TRBV15; CDR3nt: TGTGCCACCAGCATTGGAGGCGGGTCCTACAATGAGCAGTTCTTC; CDR3aa: CATSIGGGSYNEQFF
len: 14; d_gene: TRBD2; abundance: few; j_gene: TRBJ2-1; v_gene: TRBV4-3; CDR3nt: TGCGCCAGCAGCCAAGCCTCAGATCTAGCGGTTATGGTCTTC; CDR3aa: CASSQASDLAVMVF
len: 14; d_gene: TRBD1; abundance: NA; j_gene: TRBJ1-4; v_gene: TRBV9; CDR3nt: TGTGCCAGCAGCCCCCGACAGGGGAACGAAAAACTGTTTTTT; CDR3aa: CASSPRQGNEKLFF
len: 13; d_gene: NA; abundance: few; j_gene: TRBJ1-1; v_gene: TRBV27; CDR3nt: TGTGCCAGCAGTTTATTCACAGGCAAAGAAGCTTTCTTT; CDR3aa: CASSLFTGKEAFF
len: 13; d_gene: NA; abundance: many; j_gene: TRBJ1-5; v_gene: TRBV29-1; CDR3nt: TGCAGCGTTGGGTCAGAGAGCAATCAGCCCCAGCATTTT; CDR3aa: CSVGSESNQPQHF
len: 17; d_gene: TRBD1; abundance: few; j_gene: TRBJ2-7; v_gene: TRBV7-9; CDR3nt: TGTGCCAGCAGCTCCGTAAGTCCAAACAGGGGGATCTACGAGCAGTACTTC; CDR3aa: CASSSVSPNRGIYEQYF
len: 15; d_gene: TRBD1; abundance: many; j_gene: TRBJ1-5; v_gene: TRBV20-1; CDR3nt: TGCAGTGCTAGAGACGACAGGGGGCTGGGTCAGCCCCAGCATTTT; CDR3aa: CSARDDRGLGQPQHF
len: 17; d_gene: TRBD1; abundance: once; j_gene: TRBJ2-3; v_gene: TRBV27; CDR3nt: TGTGCCAGCAGTCCCCTCCCGGGACAGGGGGAGGGGGATACGCAGTATTTT; CDR3aa: CASSPLPGQGEGDTQYF
len: 15; d_gene: NA; abundance: many; j_gene: TRBJ2-2; v_gene: TRBV15; CDR3nt: TGTGCCACCAGCAGAGACTCGGGGAACACCGGGGAGCTGTTTTTT; CDR3aa: CATSRDSGNTGELFF
len: 15; d_gene: NA; abundance: NA; j_gene: TRBJ2-3; v_gene: TRBV27; CDR3nt: TGTGCCAGCAGTTTAATAGGGTCGAGCACAGATACGCAGTATTTT; CDR3aa: CASSLIGSSTDTQYF
len: 16; d_gene: TRBD2; abundance: few; j_gene: TRBJ2-3; v_gene: TRBV13; CDR3nt: TGTGCCAGCAGCTCCCGCTCGAATAGCGGGACAGATACGCAGTATTTT; CDR3aa: CASSSRSNSGTDTQYF
len: 17; d_gene: NA; abundance: NA; j_gene: TRBJ2-2; v_gene: TRBV4-3; CDR3nt: TGCGCCAGCAGCCAGGAGCGAGCGGGACAAAGGGCCGGGGAGCTGTTTTTT; CDR3aa: CASSQERAGQRAGELFF
len: 12; d_gene: NA; abundance: many; j_gene: TRBJ2-3; v_gene: TRBV25-1; CDR3nt: TGTGCCAGCAGTGAATGGGCAGATACGCAGTATTTT; CDR3aa: CASSEWADTQYF